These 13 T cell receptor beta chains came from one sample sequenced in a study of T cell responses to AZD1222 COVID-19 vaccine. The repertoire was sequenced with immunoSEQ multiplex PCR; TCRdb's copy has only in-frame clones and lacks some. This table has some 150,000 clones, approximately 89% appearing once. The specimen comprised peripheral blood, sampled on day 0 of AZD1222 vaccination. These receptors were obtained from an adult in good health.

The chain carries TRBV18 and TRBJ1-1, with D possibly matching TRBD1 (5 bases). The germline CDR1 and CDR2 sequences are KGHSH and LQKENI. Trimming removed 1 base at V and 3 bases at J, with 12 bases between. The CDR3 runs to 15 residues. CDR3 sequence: CASSPRQSGDTEAFF. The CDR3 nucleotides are TGTGCCAGCTCACCACGTCAGTCGGGGGACACTGAAGCTTTCTTT.

This chain's CDR3 is CATSDPPPGPGEETQYF. CDR3 DNA: TGTGCCACCAGTGACCCACCTCCCGGGCCTGGGGAGGAGACCCAGTACTTC. The rearrangement links TRBV24-1 to TRBJ2-5; possibly TRBD2 for D (5 bases). The CDR3 consists of 17 residues. The germline V and J ends were trimmed by 4 bases and 5 bases, with 22 bases remaining between them. Germline CDR1 reads KGHDR; CDR2 reads SFDVKD.

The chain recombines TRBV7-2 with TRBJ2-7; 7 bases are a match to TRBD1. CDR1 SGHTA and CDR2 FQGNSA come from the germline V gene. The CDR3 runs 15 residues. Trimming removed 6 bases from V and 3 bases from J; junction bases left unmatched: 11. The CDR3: CASRPALGGSYEQYF. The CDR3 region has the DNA TGTGCCAGCAGGCCCGCTCTAGGGGGCAGCTACGAGCAGTACTTC.

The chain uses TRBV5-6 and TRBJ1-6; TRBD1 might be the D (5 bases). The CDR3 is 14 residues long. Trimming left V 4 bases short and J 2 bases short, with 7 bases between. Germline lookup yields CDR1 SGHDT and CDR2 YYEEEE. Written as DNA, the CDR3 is TGTGCCAGCAGCCCAGGGACCTATAATTCACCCCTCCACTTT. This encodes CASSPGTYNSPLHF.

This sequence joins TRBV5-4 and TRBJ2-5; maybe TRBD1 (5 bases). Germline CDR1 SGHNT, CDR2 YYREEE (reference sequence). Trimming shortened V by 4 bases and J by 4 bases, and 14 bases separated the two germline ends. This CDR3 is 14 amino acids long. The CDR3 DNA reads TGTGCCAGCAGCCGGTGGCAGGGTGCAGAGACCCAGTACTTC. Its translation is CASSRWQGAETQYF.

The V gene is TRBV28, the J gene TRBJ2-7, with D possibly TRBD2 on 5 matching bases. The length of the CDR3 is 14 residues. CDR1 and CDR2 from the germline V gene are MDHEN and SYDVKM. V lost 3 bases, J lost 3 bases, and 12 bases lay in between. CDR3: CASSFRMGVYEQYF. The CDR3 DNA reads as TGTGCCAGCAGTTTTAGAATGGGAGTCTACGAGCAGTACTTC.

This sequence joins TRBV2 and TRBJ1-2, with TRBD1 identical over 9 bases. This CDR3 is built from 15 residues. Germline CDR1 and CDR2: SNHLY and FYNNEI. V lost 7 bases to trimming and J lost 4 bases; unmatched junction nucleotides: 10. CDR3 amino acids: CASTLGQGPFYGYTF. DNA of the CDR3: TGTGCCAGCACCCTAGGACAGGGGCCTTTCTATGGCTACACCTTC.

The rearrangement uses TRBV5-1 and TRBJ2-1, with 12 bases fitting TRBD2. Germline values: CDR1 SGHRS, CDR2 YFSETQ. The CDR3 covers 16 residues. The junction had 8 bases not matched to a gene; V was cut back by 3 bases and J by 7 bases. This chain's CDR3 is CASSSQTSGSNNEQFF. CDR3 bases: TGCGCCAGCAGCTCGCAGACTAGCGGGAGTAATAATGAGCAGTTCTTC.

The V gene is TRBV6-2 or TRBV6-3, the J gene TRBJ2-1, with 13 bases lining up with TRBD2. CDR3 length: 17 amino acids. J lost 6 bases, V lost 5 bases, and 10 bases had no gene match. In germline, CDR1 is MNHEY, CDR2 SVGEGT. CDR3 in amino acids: CASSHGAGLAGANEQFF. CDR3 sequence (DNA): TGTGCCAGCAGTCATGGAGCCGGACTAGCGGGGGCCAATGAGCAGTTCTTC.

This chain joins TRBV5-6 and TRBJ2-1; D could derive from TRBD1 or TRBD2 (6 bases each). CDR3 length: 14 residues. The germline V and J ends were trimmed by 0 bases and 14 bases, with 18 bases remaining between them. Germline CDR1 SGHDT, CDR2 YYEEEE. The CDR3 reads CASSLAFLGGEKFF. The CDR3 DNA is TGTGCCAGCAGCTTGGCCTTTTTGGGGGGCGAGAAGTTCTTC.

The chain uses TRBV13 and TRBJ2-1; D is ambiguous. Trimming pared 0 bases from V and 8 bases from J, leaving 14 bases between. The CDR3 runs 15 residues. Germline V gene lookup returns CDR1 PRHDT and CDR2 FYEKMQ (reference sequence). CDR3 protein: CASSLGIAAQYEQFF. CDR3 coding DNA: TGTGCCAGCAGCTTAGGAATCGCTGCTCAATATGAGCAGTTCTTC.

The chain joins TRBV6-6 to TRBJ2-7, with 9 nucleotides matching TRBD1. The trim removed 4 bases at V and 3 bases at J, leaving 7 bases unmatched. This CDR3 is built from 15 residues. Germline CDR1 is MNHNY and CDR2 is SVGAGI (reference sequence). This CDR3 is CASSSSGQGFYEQYF. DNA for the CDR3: TGTGCCAGCAGTTCCTCGGGACAGGGATTCTACGAGCAGTACTTC.

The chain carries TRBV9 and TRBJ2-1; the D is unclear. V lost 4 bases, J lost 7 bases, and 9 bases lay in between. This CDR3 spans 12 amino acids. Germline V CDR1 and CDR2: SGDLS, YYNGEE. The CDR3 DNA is TGTGCCAGCAGCTCAATTGGGAATGAGCAGTTCTTC. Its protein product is CASSSIGNEQFF.